A selection of T cell receptor beta chains follows, all from one sample in a study of T-cell memory formation after mild COVID-19. TCRdb recomputed calls from the 5' RACE reads with MiXCR, one row per CDR3 protein. Of 450,000 to 650,000 distinct CDR3 sequences in the sample, roughly 18% were seen once. The sequenced material came from PBMCs or a T cell subset sorted from them (not recorded which). These TCRs come from an adult woman who had mild COVID-19 (a few samples of this study predate the infection). Cell type and time point are not known. Each CDR3 is given with its conserved first and last residue. D genes are given only for firm matches. Not all rows give a size; the values are once, few, many and, for expanded clones, a class.

v_call: TRBV20-1; j_call: TRBJ1-2; d_call: NA; clone_size: few; cdr3_nt: TGCAGTGCTAGTGGACAGCGAGATAACTATGGCTACACCTTC; cdr3_aa: CSASGQRDNYGYTF
v_call: TRBV5-6; j_call: TRBJ2-2; d_call: NA; clone_size: many; cdr3_nt: TGTGCCAGCAGCTTGGCGCTAGCGACCGGGGAGCTGTTTTTT; cdr3_aa: CASSLALATGELFF
v_call: TRBV20-1; j_call: TRBJ1-2; d_call: NA; clone_size: few; cdr3_nt: TGCAGTGCTAGAGTCTTGGATGGCTACACCTTC; cdr3_aa: CSARVLDGYTF
v_call: TRBV10-3; j_call: TRBJ2-4; d_call: TRBD1; clone_size: many; cdr3_nt: TGTGCCATCAGTGGGCAGGGGGAAAACATTCAGTACTTC; cdr3_aa: CAISGQGENIQYF
v_call: TRBV24-1; j_call: TRBJ2-1; d_call: NA; clone_size: many; cdr3_nt: TGTGCCACCAGTGATCCTTGGAAGGGCGATGAGCAGTTCTTC; cdr3_aa: CATSDPWKGDEQFF
v_call: TRBV4-1; j_call: TRBJ2-7; d_call: NA; clone_size: few; cdr3_nt: TGCGCCAGCAGCCAAGACGATCGAGCCTTCTCCTACGAGCAGTACTTC; cdr3_aa: CASSQDDRAFSYEQYF
v_call: TRBV7-9; j_call: TRBJ2-1; d_call: TRBD2; clone_size: many; cdr3_nt: TGTGCCAGCAGCTTAGACCTAGCGGGGTTGAATGAGCAGTTCTTC; cdr3_aa: CASSLDLAGLNEQFF
v_call: TRBV18; j_call: TRBJ2-1; d_call: TRBD1; clone_size: NA; cdr3_nt: TGTGCCAGCTCATTATCCGACAGGGCCAATGAGCAGTTCTTC; cdr3_aa: CASSLSDRANEQFF
v_call: TRBV30; j_call: TRBJ2-7; d_call: TRBD1; clone_size: few; cdr3_nt: TGTGCCTGGAGTGGGCAGGGGGCCGACGAGCAGTACTTC; cdr3_aa: CAWSGQGADEQYF
v_call: TRBV4-1; j_call: TRBJ1-2; d_call: NA; clone_size: NA; cdr3_nt: TGCGCCAGCAGCCACGGCTCTACAGGGTGGGACTATGGCTACACCTTC; cdr3_aa: CASSHGSTGWDYGYTF
v_call: TRBV6-1; j_call: TRBJ1-5; d_call: NA; clone_size: NA; cdr3_nt: TGTGCCAGCAGTGAATTGGTGGATCGTCAGCCCCAGCATTTT; cdr3_aa: CASSELVDRQPQHF
v_call: TRBV19; j_call: TRBJ2-1; d_call: TRBD1; clone_size: once; cdr3_nt: TGTGCCAGTAGTCTTCGGACAGGGGGGTCCTACAATGAGCAGTTCTTC; cdr3_aa: CASSLRTGGSYNEQFF
v_call: TRBV9; j_call: TRBJ1-2; d_call: NA; clone_size: few; cdr3_nt: TGTGCCAGCAGCGTAGTGGGGGATGCTGGCTACACCTTC; cdr3_aa: CASSVVGDAGYTF
v_call: TRBV9; j_call: TRBJ2-4; d_call: NA; clone_size: NA; cdr3_nt: TGTGCCAGCAGCGTAGGGGAGGGGGCACGAAACATTCAGTACTTC; cdr3_aa: CASSVGEGARNIQYF
v_call: TRBV18; j_call: TRBJ2-5; d_call: NA; clone_size: many; cdr3_nt: TGTGCCAGCTCACCCCTAGGTTGGGTAGAGAACCAAGAGACCCAGTACTTC; cdr3_aa: CASSPLGWVENQETQYF
v_call: TRBV20-1; j_call: TRBJ2-7; d_call: TRBD2; clone_size: NA; cdr3_nt: TGCAGTGCTATGGGTGGGCAGCGGGGGACCTACGAGCAGTACTTC; cdr3_aa: CSAMGGQRGTYEQYF
v_call: TRBV9; j_call: TRBJ2-2; d_call: NA; clone_size: NA; cdr3_nt: TGTGCCAGCAGCAAGACAGGCTTGAACACCGGGGAGCTGTTTTTT; cdr3_aa: CASSKTGLNTGELFF
v_call: TRBV9; j_call: TRBJ2-7; d_call: TRBD2; clone_size: few; cdr3_nt: TGTGCCAGCAGCACCGACGCGGGGGGTTACTACGAGCAGTACTTC; cdr3_aa: CASSTDAGGYYEQYF
v_call: TRBV7-9; j_call: TRBJ2-3; d_call: NA; clone_size: NA; cdr3_nt: TGTGCCAGCAGTTCAACGGGTCGCAGCGATACGCAGTATTTT; cdr3_aa: CASSSTGRSDTQYF
v_call: TRBV6-2/TRBV6-3; j_call: TRBJ2-7; d_call: TRBD1; clone_size: NA; cdr3_nt: TGTGCCAGCACCCCATCTCCGGGACAGGGGAACTACGAGCAGTACTTC; cdr3_aa: CASTPSPGQGNYEQYF
v_call: TRBV4-3; j_call: TRBJ2-7; d_call: NA; clone_size: many; cdr3_nt: TGCGCCAGCAGCCAAGGGCCGGGACTGGGCTCCTACGAGCAGTACTTC; cdr3_aa: CASSQGPGLGSYEQYF
v_call: TRBV4-1; j_call: TRBJ2-3; d_call: TRBD2; clone_size: NA; cdr3_nt: TGCGCCAGCAGCCAAGAGACTAGCGGGACACCTAGTACGCAGTATTTT; cdr3_aa: CASSQETSGTPSTQYF
v_call: TRBV20-1; j_call: TRBJ2-1; d_call: TRBD2; clone_size: NA; cdr3_nt: TGCAGTGCAGGGGGACTAGCGGACTACAATGAGCAGTTCTTC; cdr3_aa: CSAGGLADYNEQFF
v_call: TRBV2; j_call: TRBJ2-1; d_call: NA; clone_size: few; cdr3_nt: TGTGCCAGCAGTGCAGAAGGGCGAGGGGAGCAGTTCTTC; cdr3_aa: CASSAEGRGEQFF
v_call: TRBV7-8; j_call: TRBJ2-2; d_call: NA; clone_size: few; cdr3_nt: TGTGCCAGCAGCTTAACCAGGTTCGCCGGGGAGCTGTTTTTT; cdr3_aa: CASSLTRFAGELFF
v_call: TRBV12-3/TRBV12-4; j_call: TRBJ1-3; d_call: TRBD1; clone_size: few; cdr3_nt: TGTGCCAGCAGTAATCCAGGGGGCACTGGAAACACCATATATTTT; cdr3_aa: CASSNPGGTGNTIYF
v_call: TRBV14; j_call: TRBJ2-1; d_call: TRBD2; clone_size: few; cdr3_nt: TGTGCCAGCAGCCCACCTCTGACTCTAGCGGGGGGGCCTGGTGAGCAGTTCTTC; cdr3_aa: CASSPPLTLAGGPGEQFF
v_call: TRBV19; j_call: TRBJ2-3; d_call: TRBD2; clone_size: NA; cdr3_nt: TGTGCCAGTAGTATCGATGGGACTAGCGGGAGACCCGTTGGCACAGATACGCAGTATTTT; cdr3_aa: CASSIDGTSGRPVGTDTQYF
v_call: TRBV5-1; j_call: TRBJ2-4; d_call: TRBD2; clone_size: few; cdr3_nt: TGCGCCAGCACCCCGGGGGAGGGTGCGGCCAAAAACATTCAGTACTTC; cdr3_aa: CASTPGEGAAKNIQYF
v_call: TRBV6-5; j_call: TRBJ1-4; d_call: NA; clone_size: NA; cdr3_nt: TGTGCCAGCAGCGGGACAAACAGAGAAAAACTGTTTTTT; cdr3_aa: CASSGTNREKLFF
v_call: TRBV5-1; j_call: TRBJ1-1; d_call: TRBD1; clone_size: NA; cdr3_nt: TGCGCCAGCAGCTTGGGCGACAGGGGGGTACCGAACACTGAAGCTTTCTTT; cdr3_aa: CASSLGDRGVPNTEAFF
v_call: TRBV24-1; j_call: TRBJ2-2; d_call: TRBD2; clone_size: few; cdr3_nt: TGTGCCACCAGTGATCCCCCCGGGGGGGCCGCGAACACCGGGGAGCTGTTTTTT; cdr3_aa: CATSDPPGGAANTGELFF
v_call: TRBV5-6; j_call: TRBJ2-7; d_call: TRBD1; clone_size: few; cdr3_nt: TGTGCCAGCAGACCCGACCCAGGGGGCTACGAGCAGTACTTC; cdr3_aa: CASRPDPGGYEQYF
v_call: TRBV25-1; j_call: TRBJ2-1; d_call: NA; clone_size: NA; cdr3_nt: TGTGCCAGCAGTGAATGGAGAGGAAGGGACGTCCTAGATGAGCAGTTCTTC; cdr3_aa: CASSEWRGRDVLDEQFF
v_call: TRBV12-3/TRBV12-4; j_call: TRBJ2-1; d_call: NA; clone_size: few; cdr3_nt: TGTGCCAGCAGTCCTCCGGGACTCATACTTTACAATGAGCAGTTCTTC; cdr3_aa: CASSPPGLILYNEQFF
v_call: TRBV9; j_call: TRBJ2-1; d_call: NA; clone_size: many; cdr3_nt: TGTGCCAGCAGCGTAGATAGGGGCAATGAGCAGTTCTTC; cdr3_aa: CASSVDRGNEQFF
v_call: TRBV15; j_call: TRBJ2-3; d_call: TRBD2; clone_size: few; cdr3_nt: TGTGCCACCAGCAGGCCGGATAGCGGGGGGGCGACGTATTTT; cdr3_aa: CATSRPDSGGATYF
v_call: TRBV19; j_call: TRBJ1-4; d_call: NA; clone_size: NA; cdr3_nt: TGTGCCAGTAGCTCAGTTTCCGTTGGGAAAAAACTGTTTTTT; cdr3_aa: CASSSVSVGKKLFF
v_call: TRBV7-6; j_call: TRBJ2-3; d_call: TRBD2; clone_size: few; cdr3_nt: TGTGCCAGCAGCCTAGCGGCCTCAAGTGGGACGCAGTATTTT; cdr3_aa: CASSLAASSGTQYF
v_call: TRBV7-3; j_call: TRBJ1-1; d_call: NA; clone_size: NA; cdr3_nt: TGTGCCAGCAGCTTAAGCAGGGAAACTGAAGCTTTATTT; cdr3_aa: CASSLSRETEALF
v_call: TRBV12-3/TRBV12-4; j_call: TRBJ2-7; d_call: TRBD1; clone_size: NA; cdr3_nt: TGTGCCAGCAGGTCGGGACAGCCCTACGAGCAGTACTTC; cdr3_aa: CASRSGQPYEQYF
v_call: TRBV15; j_call: TRBJ1-4; d_call: NA; clone_size: NA; cdr3_nt: TGTGCCACCAGGCCCGTCGCGGACCTTCTTGAAAAACTGTTTTTT; cdr3_aa: CATRPVADLLEKLFF